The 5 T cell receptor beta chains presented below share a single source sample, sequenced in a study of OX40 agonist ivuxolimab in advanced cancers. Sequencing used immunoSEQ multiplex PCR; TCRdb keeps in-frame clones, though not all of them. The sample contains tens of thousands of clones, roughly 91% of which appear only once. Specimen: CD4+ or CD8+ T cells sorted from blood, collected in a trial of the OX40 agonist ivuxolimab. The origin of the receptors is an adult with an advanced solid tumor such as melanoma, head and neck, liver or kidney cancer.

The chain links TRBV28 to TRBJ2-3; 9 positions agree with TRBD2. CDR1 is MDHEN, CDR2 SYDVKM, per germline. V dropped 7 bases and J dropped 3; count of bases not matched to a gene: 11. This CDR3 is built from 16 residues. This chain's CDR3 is CASNEDVAGVTDTQYF. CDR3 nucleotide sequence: TGTGCCAGCAACGAAGATGTAGCGGGGGTTACAGATACGCAGTATTTT.

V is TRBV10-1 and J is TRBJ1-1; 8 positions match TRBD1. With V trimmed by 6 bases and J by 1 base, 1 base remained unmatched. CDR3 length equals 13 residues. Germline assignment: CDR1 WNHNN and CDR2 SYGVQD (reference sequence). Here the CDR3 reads CASSGQGNTEAFF. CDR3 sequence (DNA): TGCGCCAGCAGCGGACAGGGGAACACTGAAGCTTTCTTT.

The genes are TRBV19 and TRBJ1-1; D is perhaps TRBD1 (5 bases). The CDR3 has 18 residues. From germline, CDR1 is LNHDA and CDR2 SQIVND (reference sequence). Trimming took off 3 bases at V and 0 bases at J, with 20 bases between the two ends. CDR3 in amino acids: CASSIRPRDFDMNTEAFF. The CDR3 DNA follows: TGTGCCAGTAGTATTCGGCCCAGGGACTTCGATATGAACACTGAAGCTTTCTTT.

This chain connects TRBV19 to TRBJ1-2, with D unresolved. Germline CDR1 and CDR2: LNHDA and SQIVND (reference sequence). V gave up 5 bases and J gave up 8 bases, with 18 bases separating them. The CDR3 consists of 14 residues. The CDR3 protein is CASSSRWGSRGYTF. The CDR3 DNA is TGTGCCAGTAGTTCTCGGTGGGGTTCGCGAGGCTACACCTTC.

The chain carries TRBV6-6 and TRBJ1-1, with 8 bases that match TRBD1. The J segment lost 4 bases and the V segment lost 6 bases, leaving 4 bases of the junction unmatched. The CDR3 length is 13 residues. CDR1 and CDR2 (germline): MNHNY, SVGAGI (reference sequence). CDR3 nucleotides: TGTGCCAGCAGAAGTACAGGGGGCACTGAAGCTTTCTTT. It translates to CASRSTGGTEAFF.